This T cell receptor (beta chain) was identified during a study of beta chain features in type 1 diabetes. In total, each donor contributed a single heparinised blood draw that averaged approximately 0.12 L. Cell sorting via CD45RO/CCR7/CD25/CD127/CD95/CD27 was performed to obtain CD4+ naive, central memory, regulatory and stem cell-like memory cells. All sorted populations exceeded 95% purity. The authors reverse transcribed all of the isolated RNA, so sequencing captured expressed TCRB transcripts. TCRdb keeps only in-frame clones here, not all; method: immunoSEQ multiplex PCR. Among 350,000 or so clones listed, 20% were seen once. This clone appeared a few times. V dropped 6 bases and J dropped 4; count of bases not matched to a gene: 1. This CDR3 is 13 amino acids long. The germline gives CDR1 SNHLY, CDR2 FYNNEI.

The sequencing input was naive CD4+ T cells from blood. This clonotype was obtained from a woman in her late teens or twenties in good health. This chain links TRBV2 with TRBJ2-4; 9 bases map to TRBD1. CDR3 region: CASSGTGKNIQYF. In nucleotides, the CDR3 is TGTGCCAGCAGCGGGACAGGGAAAAACATTCAGTACTTC.